A selection of T cell receptor beta chains follows, all from one sample in a study of blood T cell repertoires in COVID-19. Profiled with immunoSEQ multiplex PCR; TCRdb holds only in-frame clones, not every one. The sample contains a few hundred thousand clones, 70% to 90% of which appear only once. Sequences were obtained from peripheral blood. The origin of the receptors is a man aged 40-50 years with acute or convalescent COVID-19. Both conserved end residues are part of each CDR3. Each record gives: J gene, CDR3 length, V gene, CDR3 protein.

TRBJ1-2 14 TRBV4-1 CASSLGQGSYGYTF
TRBJ2-7 13 TRBV5-1 CASSARDIYEQYF
TRBJ2-1 12 TRBV5-1 CASSSGANEQFF
TRBJ1-1 15 TRBV7-9 CASSAITGGQTEAFF
TRBJ1-2 14 TRBV7-9 CASSRRQDNYGYTF
TRBJ1-2 18 TRBV28 CASSLSLTTGTDGYGYTF
TRBJ2-3 13 TRBV30 CAWSFGGTDTQYF
TRBJ1-5 13 TRBV19 CASSFSANQPQHF
TRBJ1-1 14 TRBV11-3 CASSRGSVNTEAFF
TRBJ1-5 16 TRBV6-6 CASSYSKGYSNQPQHF
TRBJ1-2 14 TRBV19 CASSARGADYGYTF
TRBJ2-7 16 TRBV11-2 CASRGKIRDRVDEQYF
TRBJ1-3 14 TRBV9 CASSVSGGVGTIYF
TRBJ1-4 15 TRBV25-1 CASSEEGRRVEKLFF
TRBJ2-1 16 TRBV9 CASSVGTSGTNNEQFF
TRBJ2-5 15 TRBV7-2 CASSGVGTGRETQYF
TRBJ1-5 13 TRBV19 CASSDRVTQPQHF
TRBJ2-7 14 TRBV4-3 CASSRGQGPYEQYF
TRBJ2-3 16 TRBV5-1 CASSLSLSGSLDTQYF
TRBJ1-6 14 TRBV7-7 CAQEPGQGSSPLHF
TRBJ2-5 14 TRBV29-1 CSVPGTGWQETQYF
TRBJ1-2 16 TRBV7-2 CASSPRWDTDPYGYTF
TRBJ2-7 18 TRBV9 CASSVAPLGRDYSYEQYF
TRBJ2-7 14 TRBV6-5 CASSYYRGPYEQYF
TRBJ2-2 18 TRBV18 CASSPPSSRTGGSGELFF
TRBJ1-1 14 TRBV14 CASSPDRENTEAFF
TRBJ2-3 18 TRBV15 CATSKGPGLAGITDTQYF
TRBJ1-5 12 TRBV7-2 CASSSTGLPQHF
TRBJ1-6 16 TRBV10-3 CAISEGTGRSNSPLHF
TRBJ1-6 19 TRBV6-6 CASSPGAQPGTGYNSPLHF
TRBJ1-1 13 TRBV12-3/TRBV12-4 CASSDGQNTEAFF
TRBJ2-1 15 TRBV24-1 CATSDPGQVYNEQFF
TRBJ2-1 15 TRBV6-1 CASSEASFPYNEQFF
TRBJ2-5 10 TRBV20-1 CSARLETQYF
TRBJ1-1 11 TRBV20-1 CSVEVNTEAFF
TRBJ1-2 13 TRBV18 CASSPLQGEGYTF
TRBJ1-1 17 TRBV7-2 CASSLDRPGTGGTEAFF
TRBJ2-5 16 TRBV5-1 CASSLTGGPTRETQYF
TRBJ1-1 13 TRBV30 CAWGEGSGTEAFF
TRBJ1-1 16 TRBV7-2 CASSTRDRFMNTEAFF
TRBJ2-7 16 TRBV6-2/TRBV6-3 CASSRLSGGPSYEQYF
TRBJ1-1 14 TRBV5-8 CASSLILLNTEAFF
TRBJ2-7 13 TRBV30 CAWETGTGYEQYF
TRBJ2-1 13 TRBV3-1/TRBV3-2 CASSQEMQVEQFF
TRBJ2-1 12 TRBV2 CASWDSPHEQFF
TRBJ2-7 13 TRBV28 CATVDSYSYEQYF
TRBJ2-7 15 TRBV5-1 CASSLDGTGDYEQYF
TRBJ1-1 14 TRBV19 CASSIGTVNTEAFF
TRBJ2-7 14 TRBV6-6 CASSYPGRTYEQYF